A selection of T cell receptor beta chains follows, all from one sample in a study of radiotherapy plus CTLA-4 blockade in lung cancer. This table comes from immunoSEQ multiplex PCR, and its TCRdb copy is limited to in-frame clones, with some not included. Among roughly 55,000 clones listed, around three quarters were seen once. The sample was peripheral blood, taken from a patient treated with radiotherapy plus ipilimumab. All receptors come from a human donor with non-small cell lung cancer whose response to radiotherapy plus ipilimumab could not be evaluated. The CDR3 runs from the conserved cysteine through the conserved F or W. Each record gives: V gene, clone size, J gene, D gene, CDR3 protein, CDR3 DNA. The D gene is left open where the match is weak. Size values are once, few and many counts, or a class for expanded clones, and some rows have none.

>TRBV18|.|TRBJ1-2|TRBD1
CASSLETGPYGYTF
TGTGCCAGCTCACTAGAGACAGGGCCCTATGGCTACACCTTC
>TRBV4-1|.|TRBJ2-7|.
CASSQDTTGLYEQYF
TGCGCCAGCAGCCAAGATACAACAGGGCTTTACGAGCAGTACTTC
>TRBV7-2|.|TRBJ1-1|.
CASSLVVSGGLNTEAFF
TGTGCCAGCAGCTTAGTGGTCAGTGGAGGCCTGAACACTGAAGCTTTCTTT
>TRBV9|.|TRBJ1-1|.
CASSTGRGGEAFF
TGTGCCAGCAGCACAGGGAGAGGTGGTGAAGCTTTCTTT
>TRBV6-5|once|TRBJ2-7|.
CASNQGWVSYEQYF
TGTGCCAGCAACCAGGGGTGGGTTAGCTACGAGCAGTACTTC
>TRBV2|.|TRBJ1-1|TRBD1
CASRGPTGWGNTEAFF
TGTGCCAGCAGGGGCCCGACAGGGTGGGGGAACACTGAAGCTTTCTTT
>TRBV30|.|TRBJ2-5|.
CAWGRARETQYF
TGTGCCTGGGGGCGGGCAAGGGAGACCCAGTACTTC
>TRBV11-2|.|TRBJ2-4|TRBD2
CASSLAFIREGPLKNIQYF
TGTGCCAGCAGCTTAGCCTTCATACGGGAGGGCCCGTTGAAAAACATTCAGTACTTC
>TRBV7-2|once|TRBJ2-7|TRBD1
CASRRQGPYEQYF
TGTGCCAGCAGACGACAGGGACCCTACGAGCAGTACTTC
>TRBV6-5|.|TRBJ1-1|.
CASSRRVFAEAFF
TGTGCCAGCAGCCGACGGGTTTTCGCTGAAGCTTTCTTT
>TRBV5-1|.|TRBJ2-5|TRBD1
CASSLRGQGNQETQYF
TGCGCCAGCAGCCTTCGGGGACAGGGGAACCAAGAGACCCAGTACTTC
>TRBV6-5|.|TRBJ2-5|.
CATSTAQETQYF
TGTGCCACCTCGACAGCACAAGAGACCCAGTACTTC
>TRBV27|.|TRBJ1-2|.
CASSFGGRGWGYTF
TGTGCCAGCAGTTTTGGCGGGAGGGGCTGGGGCTACACCTTC
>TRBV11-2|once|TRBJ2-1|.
CASSPLGQRNEQFF
TGTGCCAGCAGCCCTTTAGGACAGCGCAATGAGCAGTTCTTC
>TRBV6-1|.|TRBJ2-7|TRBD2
CASSVGVGGAPSYEQYF
TGTGCCAGCAGTGTTGGGGTCGGGGGGGCACCATCCTACGAGCAGTACTTC
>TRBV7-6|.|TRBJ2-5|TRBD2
CASSLSPGRETQYF
TGTGCCAGCAGCTTATCCCCCGGGAGGGAGACCCAGTACTTC
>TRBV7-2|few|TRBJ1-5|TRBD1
CASSKDRGRNQPQHF
TGTGCCAGCAGTAAGGACAGGGGCCGCAATCAGCCCCAGCATTTT
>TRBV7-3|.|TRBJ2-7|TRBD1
CASSPGTGTYEQYF
TGTGCCAGCAGCCCCGGGACAGGGACTTACGAGCAGTACTTC
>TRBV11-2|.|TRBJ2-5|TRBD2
CASSLVSGMETQYF
TGTGCCAGCAGCTTAGTTAGCGGGATGGAGACCCAGTACTTC
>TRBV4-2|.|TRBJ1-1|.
CASSLQTGGATEAFF
TGTGCCAGCAGCCTTCAGACGGGGGGGGCCACTGAAGCTTTCTTT
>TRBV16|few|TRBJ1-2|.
CASSQSATPNGYTF
TGTGCCAGCAGCCAATCAGCGACTCCTAATGGCTACACCTTC
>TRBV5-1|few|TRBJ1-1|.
CASSFGDTEAFF
TGCGCCAGCAGCTTCGGAGACACTGAAGCTTTCTTT
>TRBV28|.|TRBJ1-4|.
CASTTAENEKLFF
TGTGCCAGCACCACCGCTGAGAATGAAAAACTGTTTTTT
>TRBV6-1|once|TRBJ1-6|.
CASSEAGGGLDSPLHF
TGTGCCAGCAGTGAAGCAGGGGGTGGTTTGGATTCACCCCTCCACTTT
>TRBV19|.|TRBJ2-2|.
CASSMGGGGGELFF
TGTGCCAGTAGTATGGGGGGGGGCGGCGGGGAGCTGTTTTTT
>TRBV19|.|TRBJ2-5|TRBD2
CASSQLAGVSQETQYF
TGTGCCAGTAGTCAACTAGCGGGAGTCTCCCAAGAGACCCAGTACTTC
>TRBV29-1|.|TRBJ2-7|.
CSAMSGHPYEQYF
TGCAGCGCTATGTCGGGACACCCCTACGAGCAGTACTTC
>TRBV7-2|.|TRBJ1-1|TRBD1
CASRPDRGRGRGFF
TGTGCCAGCAGACCAGACAGGGGGCGTGGAAGAGGTTTCTTT
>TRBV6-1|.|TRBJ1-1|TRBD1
CASTRQGVGEAFF
TGTGCCAGCACTCGACAGGGGGTGGGTGAAGCTTTCTTT
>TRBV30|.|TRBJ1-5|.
CAWTDGRGQPQHF
TGTGCCTGGACTGATGGGCGGGGACAGCCCCAGCATTTT
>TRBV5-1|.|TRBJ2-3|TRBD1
CASSSGQGASTDTQYF
TGCGCCAGCAGCTCCGGACAGGGGGCTAGCACAGATACGCAGTATTTT
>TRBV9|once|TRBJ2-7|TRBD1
CASSRGTGIPSPTYEQYF
TGTGCCAGCAGCCGGGGGACAGGGATCCCTTCTCCGACCTACGAGCAGTACTTC
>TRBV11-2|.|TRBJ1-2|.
CASSLGYGENYGYTF
TGTGCCAGCAGCTTAGGGTACGGAGAAAACTATGGCTACACCTTC
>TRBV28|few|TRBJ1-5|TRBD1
CASSDRGRQPQHF
TGTGCCAGCAGCGACAGGGGTCGGCAGCCCCAGCATTTT
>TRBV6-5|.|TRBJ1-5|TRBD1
CASSRTGNQPQHF
TGTGCCAGCAGCCGGACAGGGAATCAGCCCCAGCATTTT
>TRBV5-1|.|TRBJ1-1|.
CASSLDGWEAFF
TGCGCCAGCAGCTTGGACGGTTGGGAAGCTTTCTTT
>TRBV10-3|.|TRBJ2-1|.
CAISVTAGGGSEQFF
TGTGCCATCAGTGTTACGGCGGGCGGAGGGAGTGAGCAGTTCTTC
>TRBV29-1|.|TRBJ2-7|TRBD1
CSVESGTGIYEQYF
TGCAGCGTTGAATCCGGGACAGGGATCTACGAGCAGTACTTC
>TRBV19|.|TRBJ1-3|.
CASSIVRSSGNTIYF
TGTGCCAGTAGTATTGTCAGAAGCTCTGGAAACACCATATATTTT
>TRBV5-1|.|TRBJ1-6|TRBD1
CASSSDRQGSPLHF
TGCGCCAGCAGCTCGGACAGGCAGGGTTCACCCCTCCACTTT
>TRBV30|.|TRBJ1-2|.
CAWTNSGGYTF
TGTGCCTGGACTAATTCGGGGGGCTACACCTTC
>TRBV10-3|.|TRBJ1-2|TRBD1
CAISDVRGHNYGYTF
TGTGCCATCAGTGATGTCAGGGGGCATAACTATGGCTACACCTTC
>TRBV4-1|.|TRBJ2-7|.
CASSHRGKGYEQYF
TGCGCCAGCAGCCACCGCGGGAAAGGTTACGAGCAGTACTTC
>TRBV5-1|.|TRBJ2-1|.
CASSPDYPSYNEQFF
TGCGCCAGCAGCCCGGACTACCCCTCCTACAATGAGCAGTTCTTC
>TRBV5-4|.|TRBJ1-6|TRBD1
CASSRAPGQSNSPLHF
TGTGCCAGCAGCAGGGCACCGGGACAGAGTAATTCACCCCTCCACTTT
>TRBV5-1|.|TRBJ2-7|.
CASSLTTTDCEQYF
TGCGCCAGCAGCTTGACTACTACGGACTGCGAGCAGTACTTC
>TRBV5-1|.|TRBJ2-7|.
CASSLEQGSSYEQYF
TGCGCCAGCAGCTTGGAGCAGGGGAGCTCCTACGAGCAGTACTTC
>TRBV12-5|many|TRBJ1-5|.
CASGSHNNQPQHF
TGTGCTAGTGGCTCACACAACAATCAGCCCCAGCATTTT
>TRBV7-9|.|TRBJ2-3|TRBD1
CATTRGTGGAWDTQYF
TGTGCCACCACTCGCGGGACAGGGGGCGCGTGGGATACGCAGTATTTT
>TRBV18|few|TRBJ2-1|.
CASSPPAGSRGANEQFF
TGTGCCAGCTCACCTCCCGCCGGGTCCCGGGGTGCCAATGAGCAGTTCTTC
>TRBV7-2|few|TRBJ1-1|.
CASSLGTGGGTEAFF
TGTGCCAGCAGCTTAGGAACGGGGGGAGGGACTGAAGCTTTCTTT
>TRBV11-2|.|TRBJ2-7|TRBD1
CASSKTGTATYEQYF
TGTGCCAGCAGCAAAACCGGGACAGCAACCTACGAGCAGTACTTC
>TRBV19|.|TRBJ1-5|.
CATRRGTSNQPRHF
TGTGCCACACGCAGGGGAACCAGCAATCAGCCCCGGCATTTT
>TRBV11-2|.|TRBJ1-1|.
CASSFSLNTEAFF
TGTGCCAGCAGCTTTTCCTTGAACACTGAAGCTTTCTTT
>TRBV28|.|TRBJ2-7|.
CASRIGQNAYEQYF
TGTGCCAGCAGGATAGGACAGAACGCCTACGAGCAGTACTTC